The entry below describes one T cell receptor (beta chain). The record originates from a study of blood T cells in healthy people across ages. The CDR3 totals 16 residues. The V gene end was trimmed by 7 bases and the J gene end by 4 bases; junction bases not matched to a gene: 14. CDR1 MDHEN and CDR2 SYDVKM come from the germline V gene. Sample-barcoded 5' priming and a J-beta primer mix drove a second PCR of roughly 7 to 11 cycles. TCRdb reprocessed the 5' RACE reads with MiXCR, giving one entry per CDR3 protein. This table has hundreds of thousands of distinct CDR3 sequences, around 49% appearing once.

The material sequenced was blood. The sequence derives from a woman aged 60-70 years in good health. The rearrangement links TRBV28 to TRBJ2-3; 7 bases are a match to TRBD1. The CDR3 loop reads CASNDSTKGAPDTQYF. In nucleotides, the CDR3 is TGTGCCAGCAATGATAGTACGAAGGGGGCCCCAGATACGCAGTATTTT.